This TCR beta chain was obtained from a study of blood T cell repertoires in COVID-19. About the research overall: Researchers got acute and convalescent COVID-19 samples from the United States, Italy and Spain. In each case, the material was cDNA or gDNA derived from T cells, B-cell-depleted T cells, or PBMCs.

Profiling relied on immunoSEQ multiplex PCR, and the TCRdb table lists in-frame clones only, not all of them. The repertoire includes 250,000 to 300,000 clones, roughly nine tenths of them detected once, and under 3.5% sits in the top ten. In terms of age and location, participants ranged from about 18 to 95 years and lived in about 25 US areas. Membership in each cohort depended on participant-reported clinical history. Germline CDR1 reads MNHEY; CDR2 reads SMNVEV (reference sequence). Trimming left V 0 bases short and J 5 bases short, with 11 bases between. CDR3 size: 14 residues. The chain uses TRBV27 and TRBJ2-7, with D possibly matching TRBD1 (5 bases). The TCR originated in a woman in her fifties or sixties who had been exposed to COVID-19. Sequencing used PBMCs or T cells enriched from blood (not recorded which). The DNA of the CDR3 is TGTGCCAGCAGTTTATCAGGGGTTTTCCACGAGCAGTACTTC. It is translated as CASSLSGVFHEQYF.